A selection of T cell receptor beta chains follows, all from one sample in a study of high-grade serous ovarian cancer treatment subgroups. Repertoires were generated with immunoSEQ multiplex PCR, while TCRdb's copy carries only in-frame clones and drops some. The sample has approximately 36,000 clones, around three quarters seen once. Specimen: tumor tissue. Every receptor here comes from a human donor with high-grade serous ovarian cancer. Both conserved end residues are part of each CDR3. A D gene is named only where the DNA matches it firmly. A clone size is listed for some rows: how often the clone was seen (once, few, many), or a class if it is expanded.

D: TRBD1; size: NA; J: TRBJ1-1; V: TRBV28; CDR3: CASRQGDTEAFF; DNA: TGTGCCAGCAGGCAGGGGGACACTGAAGCTTTCTTT
D: TRBD1; size: once; J: TRBJ1-2; V: TRBV5-6; CDR3: CASTLDRANYGYTF; DNA: TGTGCCAGCACCCTGGACAGGGCTAACTATGGCTACACCTTC
D: TRBD2; size: medium-sized; J: TRBJ2-1; V: TRBV6-4; CDR3: CASSGPGTSGFNEQFF; DNA: TGTGCCAGCAGTGGACCCGGGACTAGCGGGTTCAATGAGCAGTTCTTC
D: TRBD1; size: few; J: TRBJ1-5; V: TRBV14; CDR3: CASSQGQGQQPQHF; DNA: TGTGCCAGCAGCCAAGGACAGGGACAGCAGCCCCAGCATTTT
D: NA; size: NA; J: TRBJ1-5; V: TRBV28; CDR3: CASTIPGGNQPQHF; DNA: TGTGCCAGCACAATACCAGGGGGCAATCAGCCCCAGCATTTT
D: TRBD1; size: NA; J: TRBJ1-1; V: TRBV6-6; CDR3: CASNNAGGAEAFF; DNA: TGTGCCAGCAACAACGCAGGGGGGGCTGAAGCTTTCTTT
D: NA; size: few; J: TRBJ1-5; V: TRBV6-1; CDR3: CASRGHANQPQHF; DNA: TGTGCCAGCAGGGGACACGCCAATCAGCCCCAGCATTTT
D: NA; size: NA; J: TRBJ1-2; V: TRBV29-1; CDR3: CSVESGGGGYTF; DNA: TGCAGCGTTGAATCGGGGGGGGGAGGCTACACCTTC
D: NA; size: NA; J: TRBJ2-2; V: TRBV9; CDR3: CASSRPGTGELFF; DNA: TGTGCCAGCAGCCGACCAGGGACCGGGGAGCTGTTTTTT
D: TRBD2; size: NA; J: TRBJ2-5; V: TRBV5-1; CDR3: CASSSQGGGLQETQYF; DNA: TGCGCCAGCAGCTCACAGGGCGGGGGGCTCCAAGAGACCCAGTACTTC
D: TRBD2; size: NA; J: TRBJ2-5; V: TRBV7-7; CDR3: CASSLGGLAEETQYF; DNA: TGTGCCAGCAGCTTAGGGGGACTAGCGGAAGAGACCCAGTACTTC
D: TRBD2; size: NA; J: TRBJ2-5; V: TRBV12-5; CDR3: CACRTSGKETQYF; DNA: TGTGCTTGCCGGACTAGCGGGAAGGAGACCCAGTACTTC
D: NA; size: NA; J: TRBJ2-5; V: TRBV28; CDR3: CASSLGLRRLSQETQYF; DNA: TGTGCCAGCAGTTTAGGCCTCAGACGCTTATCACAAGAGACCCAGTACTTC
D: NA; size: NA; J: TRBJ2-5; V: TRBV27; CDR3: CASSFLGSGQETQYF; DNA: TGTGCCAGCAGTTTCCTGGGTAGCGGCCAAGAGACCCAGTACTTC
D: NA; size: once; J: TRBJ1-2; V: TRBV27; CDR3: CASSPKLRYGYTF; DNA: TGTGCCAGCAGTCCCAAGCTACGCTATGGCTACACCTTC
D: NA; size: NA; J: TRBJ1-1; V: TRBV11-2; CDR3: CASSQLGRDTEAFF; DNA: TGTGCCAGCTCCCAGCTAGGGCGGGACACTGAAGCTTTCTTT
D: NA; size: NA; J: TRBJ1-4; V: TRBV29-1; CDR3: CSVETETNEKLFF; DNA: TGCAGCGTTGAGACAGAGACTAATGAAAAACTGTTTTTT
D: NA; size: once; J: TRBJ2-7; V: TRBV28; CDR3: CASSPRVEQYF; DNA: TGTGCCAGCAGTCCTCGGGTCGAGCAGTACTTC
D: NA; size: NA; J: TRBJ2-2; V: TRBV4-2; CDR3: CASSQESRETPRELFF; DNA: TGTGCCAGCAGCCAAGAATCCCGGGAGACCCCCCGGGAGCTGTTTTTT
D: TRBD1; size: NA; J: TRBJ2-2; V: TRBV11-2; CDR3: CASSPDRVGGELFF; DNA: TGTGCCAGCAGCCCGGACAGGGTCGGCGGGGAGCTGTTTTTT
D: TRBD2; size: NA; J: TRBJ2-2; V: TRBV4-1; CDR3: CASSQDSGTTNTGELFF; DNA: TGCGCCAGCAGCCAAGATTCAGGGACTACCAACACCGGGGAGCTGTTTTTT
D: TRBD1; size: NA; J: TRBJ2-2; V: TRBV9; CDR3: CASSNDRGTGELFF; DNA: TGTGCCAGCAGCAACGACAGGGGAACCGGGGAGCTGTTTTTT
D: TRBD1; size: NA; J: TRBJ1-5; V: TRBV5-1; CDR3: CASSFGTGNNQPQHF; DNA: TGCGCCAGCAGCTTCGGGACAGGGAACAATCAGCCCCAGCATTTT
D: TRBD1; size: NA; J: TRBJ1-2; V: TRBV7-6; CDR3: CASSRTGRFSYGYTF; DNA: TGTGCCAGCAGCCGGACAGGGAGATTTAGCTATGGCTACACCTTC
D: NA; size: few; J: TRBJ2-7; V: TRBV18; CDR3: CASSPQAGYYEQYF; DNA: TGTGCCAGCTCACCGCAGGCAGGGTACTACGAGCAGTACTTC
D: NA; size: NA; J: TRBJ2-1; V: TRBV7-9; CDR3: CASSLAGVGFNEQFF; DNA: TGTGCCAGCAGCTTAGCGGGAGTGGGGTTCAATGAGCAGTTCTTC
D: NA; size: NA; J: TRBJ1-1; V: TRBV6-5; CDR3: CASTTQRGIEAFF; DNA: TGTGCCAGCACCACTCAAAGAGGGATTGAAGCTTTCTTT
D: TRBD1; size: once; J: TRBJ1-3; V: TRBV7-9; CDR3: CASTEDRAGNTIYF; DNA: TGTGCCAGCACCGAAGACAGGGCTGGAAACACCATATATTTT
D: NA; size: few; J: TRBJ2-7; V: TRBV5-8; CDR3: CASSPDRLSYEQYF; DNA: TGTGCCAGCAGCCCAGACAGACTCTCCTACGAGCAGTACTTC